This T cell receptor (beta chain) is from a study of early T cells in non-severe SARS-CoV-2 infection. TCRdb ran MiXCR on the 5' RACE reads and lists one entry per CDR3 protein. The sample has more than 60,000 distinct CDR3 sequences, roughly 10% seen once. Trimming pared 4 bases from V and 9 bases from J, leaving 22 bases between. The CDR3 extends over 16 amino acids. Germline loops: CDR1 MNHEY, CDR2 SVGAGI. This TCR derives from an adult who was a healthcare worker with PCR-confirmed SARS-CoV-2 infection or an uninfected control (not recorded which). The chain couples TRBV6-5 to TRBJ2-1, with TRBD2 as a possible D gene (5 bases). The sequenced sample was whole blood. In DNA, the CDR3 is TGTGCCAGCAGTTCTCCGGGCTCATCCCCGGGGAGTGAGCAGTTCTTC. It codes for CASSSPGSSPGSEQFF.